The 28 T cell receptor beta chains below all came from one sample that was sequenced in a study of T cell responses to AZD1222 COVID-19 vaccine. Clones were sequenced by immunoSEQ multiplex PCR, and TCRdb holds only the in-frame ones, with some missing. The sample has 150,000 or so clones, 85% to 95% seen once; the top ten hold roughly 5%. The starting material was peripheral blood, obtained 28 days after the second AZD1222 dose. The receptors were sampled from an adult who received the AZD1222 COVID-19 vaccine.

The chain links TRBV6-6 to TRBJ2-5; no reliable D call. Germline lookup yields CDR1 MNHNY and CDR2 SVGAGI (reference sequence). Trimming removed 5 bases from V and 5 bases from J, with 15 bases in between. The CDR3 totals 14 residues. CDR3 residues: CASSPDLARETQYF. CDR3 DNA sequence: TGTGCCAGCAGTCCCGATTTAGCCCGGGAGACCCAGTACTTC.

Only one count was recorded for this clone. The chain couples TRBV9 to TRBJ2-5; 7 bases align to TRBD1. This CDR3 has 15 residues. V dropped 0 bases and J dropped 2; count of bases not matched to a gene: 4. The germline gives CDR1 SGDLS, CDR2 YYNGEE. The CDR3 region is CASSVGFRGQETQYF. Written as DNA, the CDR3 is TGTGCCAGCAGCGTAGGTTTCAGGGGGCAAGAGACCCAGTACTTC. The whole variable domain, filled in from reference TRBV9 and TRBJ2-5, reads DSGVTQTPKHLITATGQRVTLRCSPRSGDLSVYWYQQSLDQGLQFLIQYYNGEERAKGNILERFSAQQFPDLHSELNLSSLELGDSALYFCASSVGFRGQETQYFGPGTRLLVL.

In the case of this clone: Additional DNA sequences in this sample encode the identical CDR3. The rearrangement joins TRBV5-1 to TRBJ2-5; TRBD1 might be the D (6 bases). The CDR3 contains 13 residues. V gave up 4 bases and J gave up 2 bases, with 9 bases separating them. Germline CDR1 SGHRS, CDR2 YFSETQ. The DNA of the CDR3 is TGCGCCAGCAGCCGACAGGAACAAGAGACCCAGTACTTC. The encoded protein is CASSRQEQETQYF.

This chain uses TRBV7-2 with TRBJ1-6, with 9 bases aligning to TRBD1. V was pared by 0 bases and J by 7 bases, with 1 base of the junction left unmatched. The length of the CDR3 is 15 residues. The germline CDR1 and CDR2 sequences are SGHTA and FQGNSA. The CDR3 spells CASSLAGTGNSPLHF. The CDR3 nucleotides are TGTGCCAGCAGCTTAGCTGGGACAGGGAATTCACCCCTCCACTTT.

This chain links TRBV9 with TRBJ1-4; TRBD1 matches at 9 bases. The CDR3 has 15 amino acids. Per the germline V gene, CDR1 is SGDLS and CDR2 is YYNGEE. V trimming: 0 bases; J trimming: 5 bases; junction bases outside the gene matches: 2. Here the CDR3 DNA reads TGTGCCAGCAGCGTAGCGACAGGGGGAAATGAAAAACTGTTTTTT. Translating it yields CASSVATGGNEKLFF.

J is TRBJ1-2 and V is TRBV30, with unresolved D. The CDR3 totals 12 residues. Germline V gene lookup returns CDR1 GTSNPN and CDR2 SVGIG (reference sequence). Between the trimmed V and J ends, which lost 5 bases and 0 bases, there was a span of 7 bases. CDR3 sequence: CAWEGTNYGYTF. The CDR3 DNA reads as TGTGCCTGGGAAGGGACTAACTATGGCTACACCTTC.

CDR3 amino acids: CASSPDNNQPQHF. CDR3 bases: TGTGCCAGCAGCCCAGACAACAATCAGCCCCAGCATTTT. V gene TRBV9 combines with J gene TRBJ1-5; unclear D gene. V was pared by 4 bases and J by 3 bases, with 8 bases between. Looked up from germline, CDR1 is SGDLS and CDR2 is YYNGEE. This CDR3 is 13 amino acids long.

The chain joins TRBV9 to TRBJ1-2; the D gene is possibly TRBD1 (6 bases). CDR1 SGDLS and CDR2 YYNGEE come from the germline V gene. V gave up 4 bases and J gave up 2 bases, with 15 bases separating them. The length of the CDR3 is 15 residues. The CDR3 coding sequence is TGTGCCAGCAGCCTTACAGGGTACCAGAACTATGGCTACACCTTC. Translated: CASSLTGYQNYGYTF.

The chain links TRBV28 to TRBJ2-7, with 7 positions matching TRBD2. Trimming cost V 7 bases and J 2 bases; bases outside gene matches: 8. Germline CDR1 and CDR2: MDHEN and SYDVKM. The CDR3 has 14 amino acids. This chain's CDR3 is CASTELASAYEQYF. DNA for the CDR3: TGTGCCAGCACTGAACTAGCGAGTGCCTACGAGCAGTACTTC.

The chain is built from TRBV9 and TRBJ2-1, with 7 bases fitting TRBD1. From germline, CDR1 is SGDLS and CDR2 YYNGEE. The CDR3 totals 15 residues. Trimming at V came to 0 bases and at J to 8 bases, leaving 8 bases not matched to a gene. CDR3 amino acids: CASSVGAQTGYEQFF. The CDR3 nucleotides read TGTGCCAGCAGCGTAGGGGCCCAGACAGGGTATGAGCAGTTCTTC.

The chain carries TRBV5-5 and TRBJ1-2; D call uncertain. The CDR3 runs 16 residues. Per germline, CDR1 SGHKS and CDR2 YYEKEE (reference sequence). Trimming took 4 bases from V and 0 from J, leaving 16 bases between them. CDR3 sequence reads: CASSLRLTEANYGYTF. CDR3 sequence (DNA): TGTGCCAGCAGCCTCAGACTCACTGAAGCTAACTATGGCTACACCTTC.

DNA for the CDR3: TGCGCCAGCAGCCAAGCGGAGGGGACGGATTCACCCCTCCACTTT. Its translation is CASSQAEGTDSPLHF. The chain is built from TRBV4-3 and TRBJ1-6, with D possibly TRBD1 on 5 matching bases. Germline CDR1 and CDR2: LGHNA and YSLEER. The V and J ends lost 1 base and 8 bases respectively, with 12 bases between them. The CDR3 sequence is 15 residues long.

J is TRBJ1-2 and V is TRBV7-6; D might be TRBD1 (6 bases). In germline, CDR1 is SGHVS, CDR2 FNYEAQ. V lost 2 bases, J lost 4 bases, and 14 bases lay in between. This CDR3 spans 15 amino acids. CDR3 sequence: CASSLLEDSAYGYTF. In nucleotides, the CDR3 is TGTGCCAGCAGCTTACTCGAGGACAGCGCCTATGGCTACACCTTC.

The rearrangement uses TRBV4-1 and TRBJ2-7; perhaps TRBD2 as D (6 bases). V was shortened by 1 base and J by 2 bases, with 9 bases between the two germline ends. CDR1 is MGHRA, CDR2 YSYEKL, per germline. The CDR3 totals 14 residues. CDR3 protein: CASSQGLDPYEQYF. CDR3 DNA sequence: TGCGCCAGCAGCCAAGGACTAGACCCCTACGAGCAGTACTTC.

The gene calls are TRBV5-1 and TRBJ2-7; tentatively, D is TRBD1 (6 bases). This CDR3 has 15 residues. The V and J ends lost 0 bases and 6 bases respectively, with 16 bases between them. CDR1 is SGHRS, CDR2 YFSETQ, per germline. CDR3 loop: CASSLVADPRGEQYF. Here the CDR3 DNA reads TGCGCCAGCAGCTTGGTTGCGGATCCCAGGGGCGAGCAGTACTTC.

The chain links TRBV27 to TRBJ1-2, with TRBD1 matching over 10 bases. Germline CDR1 reads MNHEY; CDR2 reads SMNVEV (reference sequence). Unmatched junction bases numbered 11, after V lost 5 bases and J lost 8 bases. CDR3 length: 15 amino acids. The CDR3 loop reads CASSPEWTGGLGYTF. As DNA, the CDR3 is TGTGCCAGCAGTCCCGAGTGGACAGGGGGATTGGGCTACACCTTC.

The count of this clone is one. The chain links TRBV10-2 to TRBJ1-2, with D possibly TRBD1 on 5 matching bases. In germline, CDR1 is WSHSY, CDR2 SAAADI. The CDR3 has 14 amino acids. V was clipped by 8 bases and J by 8 bases, with 21 bases between them. The CDR3 nucleotides read TGCGCCAGCGGGGGACGTGGGATCCATCTAGGCTACACCTTC. Translating it yields CASGGRGIHLGYTF.

The J gene is TRBJ2-1, the V gene TRBV3-1 (or the pseudogene TRBV3-2), with 10 positions matching TRBD2. This CDR3 has 17 residues. V was pared by 0 bases and J by 2 bases, with 4 bases of the junction left unmatched. CDR1 and CDR2 from the germline V gene are LGHDT and YNNKEL (reference sequence). The CDR3 DNA sequence: TGTGCCAGCAGCCAAGATCTAGGACTAGCGGCCTACAATGAGCAGTTCTTC. This codes for CASSQDLGLAAYNEQFF.

The genes are TRBV6-5 and TRBJ2-7; maybe TRBD2 (5 bases). The V end was cut by 2 bases, the J end by 4 bases, with 12 bases between. The CDR3 sequence is 14 residues long. Germline lookup yields CDR1 MNHEY and CDR2 SVGAGI. The CDR3 DNA is TGTGCCAGCAGTTACCCGGGGAATTTTTACGAGCAGTACTTC. Translating it yields CASSYPGNFYEQYF.

This chain connects TRBV6-5 to TRBJ2-1; D might be TRBD2 (6 bases). Deletions cut 6 bases from V and 10 bases from J, with 10 bases between. Germline CDR1 MNHEY, CDR2 SVGAGI. The CDR3 is 11 amino acids. The CDR3 is CASRWGLEQFF. For the CDR3, the DNA is TGTGCCAGCAGGTGGGGACTCGAGCAGTTCTTC.

This clone was detected once. This rearrangement joins TRBV7-9 to TRBJ2-6; TRBD1 matches 7 bases. This CDR3 is built from 17 residues. Germline loops: CDR1 SEHNR, CDR2 FQNEAQ (reference sequence). V shed 5 bases, J shed 0 bases, and the junction held 7 bases outside the gene matches. DNA of the CDR3: TGTGCCAGCAGCATTATGGGACAGATCTCTGGGGCCAACGTCCTGACTTTC. Translating gives CASSIMGQISGANVLTF.

The rearrangement links TRBV19 to TRBJ1-1; D may be TRBD1 (6 bases). Germline CDR1 and CDR2: LNHDA and SQIVND (reference sequence). Trimming took off 6 bases at V and 2 bases at J, with 10 bases between the two ends. CDR3 length: 13 residues. CDR3 residues: CASSGQLNTEAFF. The CDR3 DNA follows: TGTGCCAGTAGCGGACAGCTTAACACTGAAGCTTTCTTT.

This chain uses TRBV29-1 with TRBJ2-1; 9 bases agree with TRBD2. Per the germline V gene, CDR1 is SQVTM and CDR2 is ANQGSEA. CDR3 length: 15 amino acids. V lost 2 bases to trimming and J lost 4 bases; unmatched junction nucleotides: 6. The CDR3, as DNA: TGCAGCGTTGAACCGTCGACTAGCGGTTACAATGAGCAGTTCTTC. It encodes CSVEPSTSGYNEQFF.

The chain uses TRBV28 and TRBJ1-2, with D hard to call. V was pared by 9 bases and J by 4 bases, with 15 bases between. This CDR3 contains 13 residues. The germline CDR1 and CDR2 sequences are MDHEN and SYDVKM. CDR3 in DNA: TGTGCCAGTACCCGGGCAGGCCTCTATGGCTACACCTTC. Protein: CASTRAGLYGYTF.

V and J are TRBV29-1 and TRBJ2-4; possibly TRBD1 or TRBD2 for D (6 bases each). V lost 6 bases, J lost 6 bases, and 9 bases lay in between. This CDR3 contains 11 residues. CDR1 is SQVTM and CDR2 is ANQGSEA in the germline V gene. CDR3 region: CSVEGGNIQYF. The CDR3, as DNA: TGCAGCGTCGAGGGGGGAAACATTCAGTACTTC.

The J gene is TRBJ2-7, the V gene TRBV18; 11 positions agree with TRBD2. V gave up 2 bases and J gave up 0 bases; unmatched junction bases: 18. Germline V gives CDR1 KGHSH, CDR2 LQKENI. The CDR3 loop spans 21 amino acids. CDR3 sequence: CASSPTRARSGRAATSYEQYF. In DNA, the CDR3 is TGTGCCAGCTCACCAACTCGGGCCCGTAGCGGGAGGGCCGCAACCTCCTACGAGCAGTACTTC.

The chain has TRBV10-3 and TRBJ2-3; tentative D call: TRBD2 (6 bases). Trimming removed 2 bases from V and 0 bases from J, with 15 bases in between. Per the germline V gene, CDR1 is ENHRY and CDR2 is SYGVKD. This CDR3 has 17 amino acids. CDR3 sequence reads: CAISESQAGSSTDTQYF. The CDR3 DNA is TGTGCCATCAGTGAGAGCCAAGCGGGTTCTAGCACAGATACGCAGTATTTT.

About this clone itself: The identical CDR3 is also encoded by other nucleotide sequences in the sample. The chain recombines TRBV27 with TRBJ2-7, with 8 nucleotides matching TRBD2. The CDR3 loop spans 14 amino acids. From germline, CDR1 is MNHEY and CDR2 SMNVEV (reference sequence). V dropped 2 bases and J dropped 0; count of bases not matched to a gene: 0. The DNA for the CDR3 is TGTGCCAGCAGTTTAGGGACTAGCTCCTACGAGCAGTACTTC. Amino acid sequence: CASSLGTSSYEQYF.